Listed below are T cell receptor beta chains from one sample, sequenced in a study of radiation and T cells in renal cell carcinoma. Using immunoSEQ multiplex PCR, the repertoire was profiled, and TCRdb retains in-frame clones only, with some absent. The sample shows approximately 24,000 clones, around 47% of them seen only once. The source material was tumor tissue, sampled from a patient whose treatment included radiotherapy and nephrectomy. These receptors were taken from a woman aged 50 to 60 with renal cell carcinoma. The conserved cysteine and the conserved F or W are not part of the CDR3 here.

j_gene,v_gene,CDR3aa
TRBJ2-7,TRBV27,ASSLGQPEFYEQY
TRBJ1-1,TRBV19,ATGTELNTEAF
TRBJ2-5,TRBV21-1,ASSKRGELSIEIQY
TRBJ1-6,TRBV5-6,ASIGAGADSPLH
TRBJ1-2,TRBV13,ASSLGTDYGYT
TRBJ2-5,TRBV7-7,ASSSTSGDQETQY
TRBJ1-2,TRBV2,ASSARAWGGYGYT
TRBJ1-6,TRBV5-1,ASSLSRGDSPLH
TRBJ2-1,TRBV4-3,ASSQDGGSSYNEQF
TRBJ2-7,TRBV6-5,ASSYLGNEQY
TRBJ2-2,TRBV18,ASSLAGELF
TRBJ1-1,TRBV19,ASSMGLESEAF
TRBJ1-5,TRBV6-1,ASSDRVRQPQH
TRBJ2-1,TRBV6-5,ASSRQGNNEQF
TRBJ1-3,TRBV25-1,ASGYSGNTIY
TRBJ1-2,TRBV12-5,ASGLLVRDGYT
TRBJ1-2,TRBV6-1,ASTAGQSFYGYT
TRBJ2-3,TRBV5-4,ASQMLAADTQY
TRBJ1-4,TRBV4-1,ASSYEANEKLF
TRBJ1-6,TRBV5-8,ASSHGQGGNSPLH
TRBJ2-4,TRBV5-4,ASSRGSGVDAKNIQY
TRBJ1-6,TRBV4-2,ASSQGWQASSYNSPLH
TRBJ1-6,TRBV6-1,ASADSSYNSPLH
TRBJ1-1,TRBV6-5,ASSFEGTLNTEAF
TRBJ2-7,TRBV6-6,ASSYKSGSSYEQY
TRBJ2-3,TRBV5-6,ASSFQRLEKGTQY
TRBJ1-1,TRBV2,ASIGRANTEAF
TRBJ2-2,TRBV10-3,AISVRVTGELF
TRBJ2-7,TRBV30,AWSPAGQGIYEQY
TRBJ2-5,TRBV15,ATSRDLGVGGDDLGETQY
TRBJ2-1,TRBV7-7,ASSLDFSGSQEQF
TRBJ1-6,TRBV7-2,ASSQGVSNSPLH
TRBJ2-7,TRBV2,ASTGIYEQY
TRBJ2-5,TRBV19,ASSSRQVQETQY
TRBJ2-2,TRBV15,ATQTGFWANTGELF